A single sample gave rise to the 20 T cell receptor beta chains below, sequenced in a study of spatial heterogeneity in lung cancer. Findings and caveats of the study: One measure, the expanded intratumoral alpha and beta TCR count, tracked tumor mutation counts.

No antigens are known for them. Described time point: sample taken at primary tumor resection. TCRdb processed the 5' RACE reads anew with MiXCR; each CDR3 protein has one entry. Here the sample spans almost 7,500 distinct CDR3 sequences, around 14% being singletons. The specimen was lung tumor tissue, collected at surgery. Receptor source: a female donor with early-stage non-small cell lung cancer.

This clonotype has ten or more counts. This beta chain is an unintended read in a library built for alpha chains; its size means little. V gene TRBV25-1 combines with J gene TRBJ1-5; perhaps TRBD1 as D (5 bases). The CDR3 spans 13 residues. Germline V lookup: CDR1 MGHDK, CDR2 SYGVNS. V was shortened by 6 bases and J by 5 bases, with 11 bases between the two germline ends. The CDR3 region is CASRGGRDQPQHF. As DNA, the CDR3 is TGTGCCAGCAGGGGTGGCAGGGATCAGCCCCAGCATTTT. Using reference TRBV25-1 and TRBJ1-5 for the parts outside the CDR3, the full variable domain is EADIYQTPRYLVIGTGKKITLECSQTMGHDKMYWYQQDPGMELHLIHYSYGVNSTEKGDLSSESTVSRIRTEHFPLTLESARPSHTSQYLCASRGGRDQPQHFGDGTRLSIL.

This clonotype came up many times. This beta chain is an unintended read in a library built for alpha chains; its size means little. The chain joins TRBV7-2 to TRBJ1-3; D unclear. Germline CDR1 reads SGHTA; CDR2 reads FQGNSA. This CDR3 comprises 15 residues. V dropped 1 base and J dropped 0 bases, with 7 bases sitting between them. CDR3 DNA: TGTGCCAGCAGCTTAGGGGGTGGCTCTGGAAACACCATATATTTT. Translated, it gives CASSLGGGSGNTIYF.

In its sample, this clonotype was seen many times. Found in a library prepared for alpha chains, this beta chain is an off-target read, and its abundance has little meaning. The chain couples TRBV7-8 to TRBJ2-5; unclear D gene. V was shortened by 8 bases and J by 4 bases, with 11 bases between the two germline ends. Germline V gene data show CDR1 as SGHVS and CDR2 as FQNEAQ. The CDR3 sequence is 12 residues long. The CDR3 sequence is CASCWSRETQYF. CDR3 sequence (DNA): TGTGCCAGCTGCTGGTCGAGAGAGACCCAGTACTTC.

In its sample, this clonotype ranks as medium-sized. This beta chain lies outside the target of a library built for alpha chains; its clone size means little. The genes are TRBV6-1 and TRBJ1-2, with a tentative D call TRBD1 (6 bases). Trimming took off 6 bases at V and 4 bases at J, with 18 bases between the two ends. Germline CDR1 and CDR2: MNHNS and SASEGT. The CDR3 runs 15 residues. In DNA form, the CDR3 reads TGTGCCAGCAGGGGGAGGGGGGCCACAATCTATGGCTACACCTTC. Amino acid sequence: CASRGRGATIYGYTF.

Judged by abundance, this clonotype is medium-sized (0.01 to 0.1%). This beta chain represents an off-target read in a library built for alpha chains; its size is of limited meaning. The gene calls are TRBV27 and TRBJ1-6; D gene ambiguous. The germline V gene encodes CDR1 MNHEY and CDR2 SMNVEV (reference sequence). V was trimmed by 0 bases and J by 0 bases, leaving 6 bases between them. This CDR3 contains 16 residues. CDR3 nucleotides: TGTGCCAGCAGTTTATCGCATAGCTCCTATAATTCACCCCTCCACTTT. Protein sequence: CASSLSHSSYNSPLHF.

Of note for this clonotype: The library was built for alpha chains, so this beta chain is an off-target read and its size means little. This CDR3 reads CASSQDPGNTGELFF. Here the CDR3 DNA reads TGTGCCAGCAGCCAAGATCCCGGTAACACCGGGGAGCTGTTTTTT. V usage is TRBV3-1 and J usage is TRBJ2-2; D is unclear. The germline gives CDR1 LGHDT, CDR2 YNNKEL (reference sequence). V lost 0 bases and J lost 2, with 7 bases in between. The length of the CDR3 is 15 residues.

In this sample, this clonotype is large (0.1 to 1%). Because this beta chain is a stray read in a library intended to capture alpha chains, its abundance should not be given much weight. The chain has TRBV20-1 and TRBJ2-7; 8 positions match TRBD1. This CDR3 region has 14 residues. Per the germline V gene, CDR1 is DFQATT and CDR2 is SNEGSKA (reference sequence). V shed 5 bases and J 4 bases; nucleotides not matched to a gene: 10. CDR3 nucleotides: TGCAGTGCTTTTCCGGGACAGGCCCCTTACGAGCAGTACTTC. Residues: CSAFPGQAPYEQYF.

There are many counts of this clonotype. This beta chain turned up in a library designed for alpha chains; as an off-target read, its abundance says little. This chain joins TRBV4-1 and TRBJ1-6; a weak D match, TRBD1 (5 bases). The V end was cut by 0 bases, the J end by 14 bases, with 17 bases between. The CDR3 length is 15 residues. Germline V gene data show CDR1 as MGHRA and CDR2 as YSYEKL. CDR3 protein: CASSQDGAAWGALHF. The CDR3 nucleotides are TGCGCCAGCAGCCAAGATGGGGCCGCTTGGGGGGCCCTCCACTTT.

As to this clonotype: A library made for alpha chains picked up this beta chain off target, so its size means little. V usage is TRBV6-6 and J usage is TRBJ2-2, with 7 nucleotides matching TRBD1. With V trimmed by 6 bases and J by 4 bases, 8 bases remained unmatched. CDR3 length equals 15 residues. Germline lookup yields CDR1 MNHNY and CDR2 SVGAGI (reference sequence). The CDR3 coding sequence is TGTGCCAGCAGCCATTACCGACAGGGCACCGGGGAGCTGTTTTTT. This gives the protein CASSHYRQGTGELFF.

By proportion, this clonotype is medium-sized. This beta chain is a stray read from a library made for alpha chains; its abundance is not meaningful. This chain uses TRBV12-3 or TRBV12-4 with TRBJ1-6; 7 bases map to TRBD1. The V gene end was trimmed by 5 bases and the J gene end by 6 bases; junction bases not matched to a gene: 7. The length of the CDR3 is 15 residues. The CDR3, as DNA: TGTGCCAGCAGTCAAAGGGACAGCCGTAATTCACCCCTCCACTTT. The encoded protein is CASSQRDSRNSPLHF.

This clonotype was seen repeatedly, ten times or more. The size of this beta chain means little, since it is a stray read in a library made for alpha chains. The V and J genes are TRBV3-1 and TRBJ2-3; 12 nucleotides align to TRBD2. The CDR3 length is 17 residues. Germline trimming cut 1 base from V and 8 bases from J; bases unmatched to any gene: 10. CDR1 and CDR2 from the germline V gene are LGHDT and YNNKEL (reference sequence). The CDR3 DNA reads TGTGCCAGCAGCCAAGTAGGGTCGACTAGCGGGGGTGTTACGCAGTATTTT. It encodes CASSQVGSTSGGVTQYF.

On this clonotype itself: A read error may produce the germline difference seen at one junction end. The library was built for alpha chains, so this beta chain is an off-target read and its size means little. The rearrangement joins TRBV5-1 to TRBJ1-3; D perhaps matches TRBD1 (5 bases). Germline lookup yields CDR1 SGHRS and CDR2 YFSETQ. CDR3 size: 12 residues. The CDR3 region has the DNA TGCGTCAGCAGGGAGCCAGGAAACACCATATATTTT. It specifies CVSREPGNTIYF. The whole variable domain, filled in from reference TRBV5-1 and TRBJ1-3, reads KAGVTQTPRYLIKTRGQQVTLSCSPISGHRSVSWYQQTPGQGLQFLFEYFSETQRNKGNFPGRFSGRQFSNSRSEMNVSTLELGDSALYLCVSREPGNTIYFGEGSWLTVV.

At least ten counts were recorded for this clonotype. This beta chain is off target for a library built for alpha chains, so its abundance means little. The chain uses TRBV29-1 and TRBJ2-7; D might be TRBD1 (5 bases). This CDR3 is 13 amino acids long. Germline V gene sequence: CDR1 SQVTM, CDR2 ANQGSEA. Trimming shortened V by 6 bases and J by 5 bases, and 17 bases separated the two germline ends. The CDR3 is CSVARGPWHEQYF. CDR3 sequence (DNA): TGCAGCGTGGCTAGGGGCCCATGGCACGAGCAGTACTTC.

This clonotype rates as medium-sized. The size of this beta chain means little, since it is a stray read in a library made for alpha chains. The gene calls are TRBV7-9 and TRBJ2-3, with unresolved D. This CDR3 comprises 14 residues. Deletions cut 3 bases from V and 2 bases from J, with 9 bases between. CDR1 and CDR2 (germline): SEHNR, FQNEAQ (reference sequence). As DNA, the CDR3 is TGTGCCAGCAGCTTGGGGTGGGACACAGATACGCAGTATTTT. It yields the protein CASSLGWDTDTQYF.

By its share, this clonotype is large. This beta chain is off target for a library built for alpha chains, so its abundance means little. This chain links TRBV28 with TRBJ2-2, with a weak D call TRBD2 (6 bases). Germline V CDR1 and CDR2: MDHEN, SYDVKM. There are 17 residues in the CDR3. Trimming removed 5 bases at V and 7 bases at J, with 23 bases between. CDR3 coding DNA: TGTGCCAGCAGTCCCCTCGGGACTCAACATCTAGGCGGGGAGCTGTTTTTT. Its translation: CASSPLGTQHLGGELFF.

This clonotype was detected many times. Little can be read into the size of this beta chain, an off-target read in a library designed for alpha chains. The rearrangement uses TRBV28 and TRBJ2-7, with TRBD1 as a possible D gene (6 bases). CDR3 length: 12 residues. The germline gives CDR1 MDHEN, CDR2 SYDVKM. V lost 6 bases, J lost 5 bases, and 11 bases lay in between. DNA of the CDR3: TGTGCCAGCAGCCTAAACAGGGACGAGCAGTACTTC. The encoded protein is CASSLNRDEQYF.

In this sample, this clonotype turned up many times. In a library made to pick up alpha chains, this beta chain is a stray read with a size that means little. The DNA for the CDR3 is TGTGCCAGCAGTGAATATACTAGGTCTGTCAATGAGCAGTTCTTC. Translating it yields CASSEYTRSVNEQFF. The chain employs TRBV25-1 and TRBJ2-1; TRBD2 might be the D (5 bases). Germline V CDR1 and CDR2: MGHDK, SYGVNS. The CDR3 spans 15 residues. V was pared by 0 bases and J by 6 bases, with 12 bases between.

This clonotype was observed many times. This beta chain is an off-target read within a library intended for alpha chains, so its frequency means little. The V gene is TRBV4-1, the J gene TRBJ2-3; TRBD2 matches 12 bases. V shed 4 bases, J shed 4 bases, and the junction held 6 bases outside the gene matches. This CDR3 spans 16 amino acids. From germline, CDR1 is MGHRA and CDR2 YSYEKL. The CDR3 DNA is TGCGCCAGCAGCCCAACGACTAGCGGGGGCGCAGATACGCAGTATTTT. It yields the protein CASSPTTSGGADTQYF.

This clonotype was counted at least ten times. Being off target in a library aimed at alpha chains, this beta chain has a size of little meaning. The rearrangement joins TRBV7-3 to TRBJ2-3; the D call may be TRBD1 or TRBD2 (5 bases each). The CDR3 consists of 14 residues. Germline CDR1 is SGHTA and CDR2 is FQGTGA. V lost 0 bases, J lost 10 bases, and 14 bases lay in between. CDR3 DNA: TGTGCCAGCAGCTTAACTGGGACGGAACGCGCGCAGTATTTT. It yields the protein CASSLTGTERAQYF.

By its share, this clonotype is medium-sized. Being off target in a library aimed at alpha chains, this beta chain has a size of little meaning. The J gene is TRBJ2-5, the V gene TRBV10-2; 8 bases line up with TRBD2. This CDR3 has 15 amino acids. V shed 5 bases, J shed 1 base, and the junction held 6 bases outside the gene matches. Germline CDR1 reads WSHSY; CDR2 reads SAAADI. The CDR3 DNA follows: TGCGCCAGCAGTAAGGGCGGGGGGACCCAAGAGACCCAGTACTTC. Protein: CASSKGGGTQETQYF.